Shown below are 27 T cell receptor beta chains from a single sample sequenced in a study of blood T cell repertoires in COVID-19 (dated by TCRdb to 2018 to 2020). The library was made by the immunoSEQ multiplex PCR assay. TCRdb re-hosts the immuneACCESS table, in-frame sequences only. Its copies lack some clones; in the studies checked, an unresolved V gene accounts for under half of them, and the cause for the rest is not known. The sample yields 210,000 or so clones; 80% to 90% were counted once. Together, the top ten hold 1.5% of the sample. Sample: peripheral blood. All receptors derive from a man aged 18 to 30 with active or convalescent COVID-19.

This chain links TRBV2 with TRBJ1-2; TRBD1 aligns across 9 bases. V shed 7 bases and J 5 bases; nucleotides not matched to a gene: 11. The V gene's germline CDR1 is SNHLY and CDR2 FYNNEI. This CDR3 is built from 15 residues. CDR3 loop: CASIRAAGQGYGYTF. For the CDR3, the DNA is TGTGCCAGCATACGAGCGGCGGGACAGGGATATGGCTACACCTTC.

The V and J genes are TRBV10-2 and TRBJ1-5; D is possibly TRBD1 (6 bases). The CDR3 spans 15 residues. Trimming took 0 bases from V and 6 from J, leaving 12 bases between them. CDR1 and CDR2 (germline): WSHSY, SAAADI. For the CDR3, the DNA is TGCGCCAGCAGTGAGTCTAAGGGGGGGCCTCAGCCCCAGCATTTT. Residues: CASSESKGGPQPQHF.

This clone was detected once. CDR3 in DNA: TGTGCCAGCAGTGATGATTTGAACCGGGATCAGCCCCAGCATTTT. It translates to CASSDDLNRDQPQHF. This rearrangement joins TRBV6-1 to TRBJ1-5, with no clear D. The V gene lost 3 bases and the J gene lost 5 bases, with 14 bases spanning the gap. Germline-derived CDR1 and CDR2 are MNHNS and SASEGT. The CDR3 is made up of 15 amino acids.

This clone was detected only a few times. The CDR3 region has the DNA TGCGCCAGCAGCTTGGACAGGGCAGCTCCGGGCACTGAAGCTTTCTTT. It specifies CASSLDRAAPGTEAFF. The genes are TRBV5-1 and TRBJ1-1, with TRBD1 as a possible D gene (6 bases). The germline gives CDR1 SGHRS, CDR2 YFSETQ. V lost 0 bases and J 4 bases, leaving 16 bases between the germline ends. The CDR3 covers 16 residues.

The chain recombines TRBV7-2 with TRBJ2-1; a weak D match, TRBD1 (6 bases). Per the germline V gene, CDR1 is SGHTA and CDR2 is FQGNSA. The CDR3 extends over 14 amino acids. V gave up 1 base and J gave up 7 bases, with 11 bases separating them. The CDR3 loop is CASSLVSGENEQFF. The CDR3 nucleotides are TGTGCCAGCAGCTTAGTATCAGGGGAGAATGAGCAGTTCTTC.

The chain uses TRBV11-2 and TRBJ2-7; D perhaps matches TRBD2 (5 bases). The CDR3 loop spans 13 amino acids. V lost 5 bases and J 0 bases, leaving 8 bases between the germline ends. From germline, CDR1 is SGHAT and CDR2 FQNNGV. CDR3 residues: CASSKRDSYEQYF. As DNA, the CDR3 is TGTGCCAGCAGCAAACGGGACTCCTACGAGCAGTACTTC.

The chain has TRBV27 and TRBJ2-7; 10 bases align to TRBD2. The V gene's germline CDR1 is MNHEY and CDR2 SMNVEV (reference sequence). CDR3 length: 15 amino acids. J gave up 2 bases and V 3 bases, and 4 bases lay outside the gene matches. The CDR3 is CASSFLSGRAYEQYF. In DNA, the CDR3 is TGTGCCAGCAGTTTCTTGAGCGGGAGGGCCTACGAGCAGTACTTC.

The chain combines TRBV5-4 with TRBJ2-1; 12 nucleotides match TRBD2. The CDR3 loop spans 18 amino acids. The V gene's germline CDR1 is SGHNT and CDR2 YYREEE (reference sequence). Germline trimming cut 0 bases from V and 0 bases from J; bases unmatched to any gene: 4. CDR3: CASSLGTSGASSYNEQFF. The CDR3 nucleotides read TGTGCCAGCAGCTTGGGGACTAGCGGGGCTAGCTCCTACAATGAGCAGTTCTTC.

This sequence joins TRBV19 and TRBJ1-1; a weak D match, TRBD1 (5 bases). CDR1 is LNHDA, CDR2 SQIVND, per germline (reference sequence). The ends were cut back, 1 base at V and 6 bases at J, with 12 bases in the middle. The CDR3 is 14 amino acids. CDR3 residues: CASSIGGGHPEAFF. In DNA, the CDR3 is TGTGCCAGTAGTATAGGGGGCGGCCACCCTGAAGCTTTCTTT. Looking up the rest from reference TRBV19 and TRBJ1-1 gives the full variable domain: DGGITQSPKYLFRKEGQNVTLSCEQNLNHDAMYWYRQDPGQGLRLIYYSQIVNDFQKGDIAEGYSVSREKKESFPLTVTSAQKNPTAFYLCASSIGGGHPEAFFGQGTRLTVV.

This clone was seen only a few times. The rearrangement uses TRBV28 and TRBJ1-2; tentative D call: TRBD1 (5 bases). The germline gives CDR1 MDHEN, CDR2 SYDVKM. Trimming removed 8 bases from V and 2 bases from J, with 15 bases in between. The CDR3 extends over 14 amino acids. The CDR3 protein is CASFDVGQNYGYTF. DNA of the CDR3: TGTGCCAGCTTTGACGTGGGGCAGAACTATGGCTACACCTTC.

This chain uses TRBV28 with TRBJ1-3, with 8 nucleotides matching TRBD1. The V segment lost 4 bases and the J segment 8 bases; nucleotides outside the gene matches: 7. Germline CDR1 reads MDHEN; CDR2 reads SYDVKM. This CDR3 has 14 residues. The CDR3 sequence is CASSWDRISDTIYF. DNA of the CDR3: TGTGCCAGCAGTTGGGACAGGATTTCAGACACCATATATTTT. Drawing the rest from reference TRBV28 and TRBJ1-3, the complete variable domain is DVKVTQSSRYLVKRTGEKVFLECVQDMDHENMFWYRQDPGLGLRLIYFSYDVKMKEKGDIPEGYSVSREKKERFSLILESASTNQTSMYLCASSWDRISDTIYFGEGSWLTVV.

The J gene is TRBJ2-7, the V gene TRBV7-9; D is ambiguous. This CDR3 has 12 amino acids. Trimming left V 3 bases short and J 0 bases short, with 3 bases between. Germline-derived CDR1 and CDR2 are SEHNR and FQNEAQ (reference sequence). DNA for the CDR3: TGTGCCAGCAGCTTCAGCTCCTACGAGCAGTACTTC. Its translation is CASSFSSYEQYF.

The gene calls are TRBV30 and TRBJ2-4; a weak D match, TRBD2 (5 bases). The CDR3 loop spans 16 amino acids. Trimming took 3 bases from V and 0 from J, leaving 15 bases between them. Germline V CDR1 and CDR2: GTSNPN, SVGIG (reference sequence). The CDR3 loop reads CAWRGSGGLAKNIQYF. In DNA form, the CDR3 reads TGTGCCTGGAGAGGAAGCGGTGGCCTAGCCAAAAACATTCAGTACTTC.

The genes are TRBV2 and TRBJ2-1; TRBD2 might be the D (5 bases). The germline CDR1 and CDR2 sequences are SNHLY and FYNNEI. V lost 2 bases, J lost 6 bases, and 8 bases lay in between. This CDR3 region has 13 residues. Here the CDR3 reads CASSELALNEQFF. DNA for the CDR3: TGTGCCAGCAGTGAACTAGCTCTCAATGAGCAGTTCTTC.

The genes are TRBV6-1 and TRBJ2-7, with D perhaps matching TRBD1 (6 bases). Germline-derived CDR1 and CDR2 are MNHNS and SASEGT. The ends were cut back, 3 bases at V and 2 bases at J, with 11 bases in the middle. The CDR3 consists of 14 residues. CDR3 coding DNA: TGTGCCAGCAGTGATCGACAGGACCCCTACGAGCAGTACTTC. The encoded protein is CASSDRQDPYEQYF.

This clone was observed a single time. The genes are TRBV7-6 and TRBJ2-1, with 8 bases that match TRBD2. The junction had 15 bases not matched to a gene; V was cut back by 0 bases and J by 5 bases. The CDR3 is 19 residues long. The germline V gene has CDR1 SGHVS and CDR2 FNYEAQ. The CDR3 DNA reads TGTGCCAGCAGCTTAGCTCACAGGGCCGGGACTAGTATCGACAATGAGCAGTTCTTC. It encodes CASSLAHRAGTSIDNEQFF.

This chain links TRBV27 with TRBJ1-1; TRBD1 agrees at 10 bases. This CDR3 has 16 amino acids. The V gene end was trimmed by 4 bases and the J gene end by 1 base; junction bases not matched to a gene: 6. Germline V gene sequence: CDR1 MNHEY, CDR2 SMNVEV (reference sequence). CDR3 nucleotide sequence: TGTGCCAGCAGTTCTGGGGACAGGGGTTGGAACACTGAAGCTTTCTTT. As protein: CASSSGDRGWNTEAFF.

This clone was observed a few times. The same CDR3 is also encoded by other DNA sequences in this sample. The chain carries TRBV5-1 and TRBJ1-2; 9 positions match TRBD1. Trimming removed 5 bases from V and 2 bases from J; junction bases left unmatched: 4. CDR3 length equals 14 residues. The germline V gene has CDR1 SGHRS and CDR2 YFSETQ. CDR3 region: CASSLGQGNYGYTF. The CDR3 DNA reads as TGCGCCAGCAGTCTTGGACAGGGGAACTATGGCTACACCTTC.

The rearrangement uses TRBV19 and TRBJ1-5; D unclear. This CDR3 has 15 residues. The germline CDR1 and CDR2 sequences are LNHDA and SQIVND (reference sequence). V was cut by 2 bases and J by 7 bases, with 15 bases left in between. This chain's CDR3 is CASSIPGGLWQPQHF. CDR3 in DNA: TGTGCCAGTAGTATACCGGGAGGGCTTTGGCAGCCCCAGCATTTT.

DNA for the CDR3: TGTGCCAGTAGTATAGATTGGACTACCGGGGAGCTGTTTTTT. Amino acids: CASSIDWTTGELFF. The chain recombines TRBV19 with TRBJ2-2; D possibly corresponds to TRBD2 (5 bases). Germline CDR1 reads LNHDA; CDR2 reads SQIVND (reference sequence). The CDR3 spans 14 residues. Trimming removed 0 bases at V and 5 bases at J, with 7 bases between.

The chain joins TRBV5-1 to TRBJ2-5; the D gene is possibly TRBD2 (7 bases). The CDR3 covers 13 residues. CDR1 and CDR2 from the germline V gene are SGHRS and YFSETQ. With 1 base removed from V and 7 bases from J, the gap between germline ends came to 11 bases. The CDR3 coding sequence is TGCGCCAGCAGCTTGAACAGGGAGGGGACCCAGTACTTC. Protein product: CASSLNREGTQYF. The entire variable domain, with the rest obtained from reference TRBV5-1 and TRBJ2-5, is as follows: KAGVTQTPRYLIKTRGQQVTLSCSPISGHRSVSWYQQTPGQGLQFLFEYFSETQRNKGNFPGRFSGRQFSNSRSEMNVSTLELGDSALYLCASSLNREGTQYFGPGTRLLVL.

The rearrangement links TRBV28 to TRBJ1-1, with 10 bases matching TRBD1. V was clipped by 3 bases and J by 4 bases; unmatched bases: 8. CDR3 length: 16 residues. CDR1 and CDR2 from the germline V gene are MDHEN and SYDVKM. As DNA, the CDR3 is TGTGCCAGCAGTTTCAGAGGACAGGGGGGTACCACTGAAGCTTTCTTT. It encodes CASSFRGQGGTTEAFF.

The chain joins TRBV7-2 to TRBJ2-7, with D possibly matching TRBD1 (5 bases). The germline V gene has CDR1 SGHTA and CDR2 FQGNSA. This CDR3 is 14 amino acids long. Trimming cost V 4 bases and J 5 bases, with 15 bases left between them. The CDR3 DNA follows: TGTGCCAGCAGCTCAACACACCAGGGCAACGAGCAGTACTTC. Residues: CASSSTHQGNEQYF.

This clone turned up a few times. The genes are TRBV5-1 and TRBJ2-3, with D possibly matching TRBD1 (7 bases). Trimming removed 5 bases at V and 3 bases at J, with 16 bases between. Germline values: CDR1 SGHRS, CDR2 YFSETQ. The CDR3 loop spans 15 amino acids. CDR3 nucleotide sequence: TGCGCCAGCAGGGAGGGGGCCGGGGGTACAGATACGCAGTATTTT. Translation: CASREGAGGTDTQYF.

The gene calls are TRBV19 and TRBJ1-5; weak D call: TRBD1 (6 bases). The CDR3 has 15 residues. Germline V lookup: CDR1 LNHDA, CDR2 SQIVND (reference sequence). V was pared by 5 bases and J by 9 bases, with 20 bases between. The CDR3 protein is CASSVGQFTARPQHF. The DNA of the CDR3 is TGTGCCAGTAGTGTAGGACAGTTTACAGCCCGGCCCCAGCATTTT. The full variable domain, rest sourced from reference TRBV19 and TRBJ1-5, is DGGITQSPKYLFRKEGQNVTLSCEQNLNHDAMYWYRQDPGQGLRLIYYSQIVNDFQKGDIAEGYSVSREKKESFPLTVTSAQKNPTAFYLCASSVGQFTARPQHFGDGTRLSIL.

The chain uses TRBV4-3 and TRBJ1-4; tentative D call: TRBD1 (5 bases). The CDR3 is made up of 16 amino acids. Germline lookup yields CDR1 LGHNA and CDR2 YSLEER. Trimming removed 0 bases at V and 7 bases at J, with 15 bases between. The CDR3 DNA is TGCGCCAGCAGCCAAGATTCTACAGGACAAGGTGAAAAACTGTTTTTT. Residues: CASSQDSTGQGEKLFF.

This chain joins TRBV30 and TRBJ1-4; the D is unclear. This CDR3 has 15 residues. Trimming took off 1 base at V and 0 bases at J, with 9 bases between the two ends. The germline V gene has CDR1 GTSNPN and CDR2 SVGIG (reference sequence). CDR3 amino acids: CAWSEHFATNEKLFF. The CDR3 DNA reads TGTGCCTGGAGTGAGCATTTCGCAACTAATGAAAAACTGTTTTTT.